This TCR beta chain was identified in a study of blood T cell repertoires in COVID-19. Study overall: Specimens from acute and convalescent COVID-19 originated in the United States, Italy and Spain. T cells, B-cell-depleted T cells, or PBMCs provided the cDNA or gDNA that served as material.

Per the authors' pipeline: Reference gene primer amplification gave estimated nucleated cell counts. Only in-frame clones appear in the TCRdb table, and some are missing; sequencing was by immunoSEQ multiplex PCR. Clonal size and the V and J genes are those of that table, whereas D and trimming came from the DNA. This table holds under 300,000 clones, roughly 85% found once. The sequencing sample was made of peripheral blood. The sequence came from a man in his fifties or sixties who had recovered from COVID-19.

CDR3 in amino acids: CASSQGAGYTF. The CDR3 nucleotides are TGTGCCAGCAGCCAGGGGGCTGGCTACACCTTC. The chain uses TRBV3-1 (or the pseudogene TRBV3-2) and TRBJ1-2, with D perhaps matching TRBD1 (6 bases). The V end was cut by 3 bases, the J end by 7 bases, with 6 bases between. There are 11 residues in the CDR3. Germline loops: CDR1 LGHDT, CDR2 YNNKEL (reference sequence).